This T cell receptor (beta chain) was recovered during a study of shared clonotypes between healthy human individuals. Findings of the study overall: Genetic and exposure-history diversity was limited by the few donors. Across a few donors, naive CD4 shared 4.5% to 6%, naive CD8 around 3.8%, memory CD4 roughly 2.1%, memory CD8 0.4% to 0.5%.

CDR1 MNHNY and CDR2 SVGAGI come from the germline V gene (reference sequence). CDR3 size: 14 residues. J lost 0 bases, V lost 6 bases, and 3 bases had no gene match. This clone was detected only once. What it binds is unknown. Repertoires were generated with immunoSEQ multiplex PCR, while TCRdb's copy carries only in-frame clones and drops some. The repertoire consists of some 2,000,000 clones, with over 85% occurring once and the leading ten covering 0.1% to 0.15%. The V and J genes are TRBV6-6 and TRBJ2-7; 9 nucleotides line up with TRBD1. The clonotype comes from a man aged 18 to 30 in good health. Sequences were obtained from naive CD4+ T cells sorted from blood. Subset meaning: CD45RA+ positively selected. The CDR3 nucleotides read TGTGCCAGCAGGCCGGGACAGGGCTCCTACGAGCAGTACTTC. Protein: CASRPGQGSYEQYF.